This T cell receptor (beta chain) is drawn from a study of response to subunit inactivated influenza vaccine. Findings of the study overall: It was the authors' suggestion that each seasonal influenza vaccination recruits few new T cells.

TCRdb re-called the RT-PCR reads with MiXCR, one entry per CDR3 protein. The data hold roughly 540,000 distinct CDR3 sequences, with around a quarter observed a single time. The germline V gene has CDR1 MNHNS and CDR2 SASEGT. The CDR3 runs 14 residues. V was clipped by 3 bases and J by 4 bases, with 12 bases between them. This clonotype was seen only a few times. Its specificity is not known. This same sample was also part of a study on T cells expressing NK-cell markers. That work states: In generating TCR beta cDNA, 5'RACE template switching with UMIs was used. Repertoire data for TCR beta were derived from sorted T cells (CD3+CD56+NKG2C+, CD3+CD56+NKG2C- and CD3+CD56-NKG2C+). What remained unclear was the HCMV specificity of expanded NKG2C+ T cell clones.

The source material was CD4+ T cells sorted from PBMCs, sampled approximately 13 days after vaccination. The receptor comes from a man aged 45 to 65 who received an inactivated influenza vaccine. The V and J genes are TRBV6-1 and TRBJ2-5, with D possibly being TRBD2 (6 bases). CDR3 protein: CASSEPGLRETQYF. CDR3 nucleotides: TGTGCCAGCAGTGAGCCGGGACTGAGAGAGACCCAGTACTTC.